This T cell receptor (beta chain) was captured by sequencing in a study of CD8 T cells in ankylosing spondylitis. From the 5' RACE reads, TCRdb called clonotypes with MiXCR, one entry per CDR3 protein. The sample holds 350,000 to 450,000 distinct CDR3 sequences, about 20% seen once. Trimming pared 1 base from V and 11 bases from J, leaving 12 bases between. CDR3 size: 12 residues. In germline, CDR1 is MNHNS, CDR2 SASEGT. This clonotype occurred a few times. V usage is TRBV6-1 and J usage is TRBJ2-7; D unresolved. This receptor was obtained from a male donor with ankylosing spondylitis or in good health (not recorded which). The specimen was blood, either unsorted or a sorted T cell fraction (not recorded which). The CDR3 coding sequence is TGTGCCAGCAGTGAAGAAGTGACAATTGAGTACTTC. Protein sequence: CASSEEVTIEYF.